This T cell receptor (beta chain) was captured in a study of CD8 T cells in ankylosing spondylitis. General study findings and limits: Reports of some motif variants in reactive arthritis synovial fluid and blood predate this one. According to the report, clones linked to the disease were significantly enriched in matched synovial fluid samples taken from ankylosing spondylitis patients. Peripheral blood samples showed relatively rare disease-linked clones, and these clones were CD8+. Among TCR beta sequences, a motif of fewer than 10 highly homologous variants appeared characteristic of ankylosing spondylitis blood.

About this clonotype itself: Antigen: not known.

TCRdb recomputed calls from the 5' RACE reads with MiXCR, one row per CDR3 protein. The sample has 300,000 to 350,000 distinct CDR3 sequences, approximately 15% seen once; the top ten hold 1.1%. Germline loops: CDR1 MNHEY, CDR2 SVGEGT. This CDR3 contains 16 residues. Germline trimming cut 6 bases from V and 0 bases from J; bases unmatched to any gene: 8. The chain couples TRBV6-2 or TRBV6-3 to TRBJ1-2, with TRBD1 matching 9 bases. This TCR came from a male donor with ankylosing spondylitis or in good health (not recorded which). The source material was blood, either unsorted or a sorted T cell fraction (not recorded which). In DNA form, the CDR3 reads TGTGCCAGCAGATCACCGGGACAGGGTTCTAACTATGGCTACACCTTC. This encodes CASRSPGQGSNYGYTF.